This TCR beta chain was retrieved from a study of blood T cell repertoires in COVID-19. Study-wide background: The origin of the acute and convalescent COVID-19 samples was the United States, Italy and Spain. The analysed material was cDNA or gDNA that came from T cells, B-cell-depleted T cells, or PBMCs.

As originally analysed: Amplification of reference gene primers was used by the study to estimate nucleated cell counts. Profiling relied on immunoSEQ multiplex PCR, and the TCRdb table lists in-frame clones only, not all of them. The V and J calls and clone size are taken from that table; D and trimming were inferred from the DNA. The top ten clones hold approximately 2% of a sample with fewer than 350,000 clones, around 85% of them seen once. Germline CDR1 reads KGHDR; CDR2 reads SFDVKD. The junction had 6 bases not matched to a gene; V was cut back by 3 bases and J by 5 bases. The CDR3 has 18 amino acids.

The rearrangement joins TRBV24-1 to TRBJ2-2; 15 positions agree with TRBD2. The sample consisted of peripheral blood. This sequence originates from a woman in her twenties or thirties who had recovered from COVID-19. The DNA of the CDR3 is TGTGCCACCAGTGATCACGGACTAGCGGGAGGGGCGACCGGGGAGCTGTTTTTT. It is translated as CATSDHGLAGGATGELFF.